These 21 T cell receptor beta chains were sequenced from one sample in a study of vaccination effects on CD4 cells after COVID-19. Profiled with immunoSEQ multiplex PCR; TCRdb holds only in-frame clones, not every one. Altogether around 21,000 clones are present, about 63% being singletons, with the ten largest covering 11%. Using viral peptide pools, the ViraFEST assay grew out antigen-specific CD4+ T cells prior to sequencing. Following culture for approximately 11 days, CD4+ T cells were isolated. Vaccinees lacked prior SARS-CoV-2 infection and tested negative for nucleocapsid antibodies. For these receptors, no antigen is known. The input for sequencing was CD4+ T cells from PBMCs cultured with HCoV-NL63 spike peptides, taken before COVID-19 vaccination. These receptors originate from a human donor who received a COVID-19 vaccine.

This chain links TRBV5-1 with TRBJ2-1; 12 bases match TRBD2. CDR1 and CDR2 from the germline V gene are SGHRS and YFSETQ. V lost 4 bases to trimming and J lost 5 bases; unmatched junction nucleotides: 4. The CDR3 extends over 15 amino acids. CDR3 loop: CASSKGLAGNNEQFF. The CDR3 bases are TGCGCCAGCAGCAAAGGACTAGCGGGGAACAATGAGCAGTTCTTC.

The V and J genes are TRBV4-1 and TRBJ1-2; tentatively, D is TRBD1 (5 bases). The germline V gene has CDR1 MGHRA and CDR2 YSYEKL. The CDR3 spans 14 residues. With 4 bases removed from V and 4 bases from J, the gap between germline ends came to 13 bases. In DNA, the CDR3 is TGCGCCAGCAGCCGCGGACAATTAGTCTATGGCTACACCTTC. This encodes CASSRGQLVYGYTF.

This clone is a singleton in its sample. V and J are TRBV19 and TRBJ2-1; 10 nucleotides align to TRBD2. V shed 2 bases, J shed 7 bases, and the junction held 17 bases outside the gene matches. This CDR3 has 19 amino acids. The germline V gene has CDR1 LNHDA and CDR2 SQIVND (reference sequence). CDR3 nucleotide sequence: TGTGCCAGTAGTATACGGGTATTTGGCCTAGCGGGAGTTATGAATGAGCAGTTCTTC. As protein: CASSIRVFGLAGVMNEQFF.

This chain joins TRBV3-1 (or the pseudogene TRBV3-2) and TRBJ2-7, with TRBD2 as a possible D gene (5 bases). Trimming stripped 5 bases from V and 6 bases from J, with 14 bases between. The length of the CDR3 is 13 residues. Germline V gene sequence: CDR1 LGHDT, CDR2 YNNKEL (reference sequence). This CDR3 is CASSGVGGFEQYF. The CDR3 DNA is TGTGCCAGCAGCGGAGTAGGAGGTTTCGAGCAGTACTTC.

J is TRBJ2-7 and V is TRBV4-2; D perhaps matches TRBD2 (6 bases). The V gene lost 4 bases and the J gene lost 0 bases, with 16 bases spanning the gap. The CDR3 has 16 amino acids. Germline CDR1 and CDR2: LGHNA and YNFKEQ. CDR3 sequence (DNA): TGTGCCAGCAGCCCCCCGACTAGTTCCCTCTCCTACGAGCAGTACTTC. Translated, it gives CASSPPTSSLSYEQYF.

Here the CDR3 DNA reads TGTGCCAGCAGTGAACAGGGCGGGAGTTCTATTAATGAGCAGTTCTTC. Its translation: CASSEQGGSSINEQFF. V and J are TRBV2 and TRBJ2-1; 7 nucleotides align to TRBD2. The CDR3 has 16 residues. Germline V gene lookup returns CDR1 SNHLY and CDR2 FYNNEI. Unmatched junction bases numbered 11, after V lost 2 bases and J lost 7 bases.

The rearrangement joins TRBV2 to TRBJ1-1; TRBD1 matches at 8 bases. The CDR3 length is 15 residues. V lost 5 bases to trimming and J lost 4 bases; unmatched junction nucleotides: 9. Per the germline V gene, CDR1 is SNHLY and CDR2 is FYNNEI. This chain's CDR3 is CASSPDQGAATEAFF. The CDR3 nucleotides are TGTGCCAGCAGTCCCGATCAGGGGGCGGCCACTGAAGCTTTCTTT.

This clone has more than one count but fewer than ten. This chain links TRBV9 with TRBJ1-1; the D gene is possibly TRBD1 (5 bases). The CDR3 runs to 16 residues. In germline, CDR1 is SGDLS, CDR2 YYNGEE. Trimming cost V 6 bases and J 5 bases, with 23 bases left between them. The CDR3 region has the DNA TGTGCCAGCACTCCGGGTTCGGGGACCGCTATAACTGAAGCTTTCTTT. Amino acid sequence: CASTPGSGTAITEAFF.

The rearrangement links TRBV5-4 to TRBJ2-7, with D possibly matching TRBD2 (6 bases). The length of the CDR3 is 14 residues. Looked up from germline, CDR1 is SGHNT and CDR2 is YYREEE (reference sequence). The ends were cut back, 8 bases at V and 2 bases at J, with 17 bases in the middle. CDR3 nucleotides: TGTGCCAGTGGGATCGGGACTGGAGCCTACGAGCAGTACTTC. It yields the protein CASGIGTGAYEQYF.

There are a few counts of this clone. The chain has TRBV19 and TRBJ2-2, with 11 bases that match TRBD2. Germline V CDR1 and CDR2: LNHDA, SQIVND (reference sequence). CDR3 length: 15 amino acids. The V segment lost 4 bases and the J segment 3 bases; nucleotides outside the gene matches: 1. Here the CDR3 reads CASSKLAGDTGELFF. The CDR3 DNA follows: TGTGCCAGTAGTAAACTAGCGGGAGACACCGGGGAGCTGTTTTTT.

This clone was detected only once. The gene calls are TRBV19 and TRBJ2-6; D is unresolved. The CDR3 loop spans 14 amino acids. Germline values: CDR1 LNHDA, CDR2 SQIVND (reference sequence). V was cut by 9 bases and J by 3 bases, with 12 bases left in between. CDR3 region: CASRWEGGANVLTF. The CDR3 DNA reads TGTGCCAGCCGATGGGAAGGTGGGGCCAACGTCCTGACTTTC. The variable domain in full, completed from reference TRBV19 and TRBJ2-6, reads DGGITQSPKYLFRKEGQNVTLSCEQNLNHDAMYWYRQDPGQGLRLIYYSQIVNDFQKGDIAEGYSVSREKKESFPLTVTSAQKNPTAFYLCASRWEGGANVLTFGAGSRLTVL.

The chain combines TRBV3-1 (or the pseudogene TRBV3-2) with TRBJ2-3; D could derive from TRBD1 or TRBD2 (7 bases each). From germline, CDR1 is LGHDT and CDR2 YNNKEL (reference sequence). This CDR3 contains 16 residues. V was shortened by 1 base and J by 5 bases, with 16 bases between the two germline ends. CDR3 DNA: TGTGCCAGCAGCCAAGCCAGGGGGGGCGGGAGAGATACGCAGTATTTT. Translation: CASSQARGGGRDTQYF.

There are a few counts of this clone. The chain recombines TRBV12-5 with TRBJ1-1, with D possibly being TRBD1 (6 bases). Looked up from germline, CDR1 is LGHNT and CDR2 is FRNRAP. Trimming stripped 1 base from V and 1 base from J, with 10 bases between. The CDR3 consists of 15 residues. In DNA, the CDR3 is TGTGCTAGTGGTTTGGCCACAGGGAAGAACACTGAAGCTTTCTTT. Residues: CASGLATGKNTEAFF.

This chain connects TRBV27 to TRBJ1-2; D is undetermined. Germline V lookup: CDR1 MNHEY, CDR2 SMNVEV (reference sequence). The CDR3 runs 15 residues. V lost 5 bases to trimming and J lost 1 base, with 14 bases between them. The CDR3 DNA reads as TGTGCCAGCAGTCCCCTTCAGGCGGTTAACTATGGCTACACCTTC. This sequence encodes CASSPLQAVNYGYTF.

The gene calls are TRBV5-6 and TRBJ1-1, with D hard to call. V was pared by 1 base and J by 8 bases, with 9 bases between. Germline loops: CDR1 SGHDT, CDR2 YYEEEE. The CDR3 has 12 residues. This chain's CDR3 is CASSLWQYEAFF. CDR3 bases: TGTGCCAGCAGCTTGTGGCAGTACGAAGCTTTCTTT.

The rearrangement links TRBV7-9 to TRBJ2-1; TRBD2 aligns across 12 bases. The CDR3 spans 17 residues. The germline V gene has CDR1 SEHNR and CDR2 FQNEAQ (reference sequence). The junction had 8 bases not matched to a gene; V was cut back by 5 bases and J by 3 bases. This CDR3 is CASSRLQTSGSYNEQFF. The CDR3 region has the DNA TGTGCCAGCAGCCGATTACAGACTAGCGGGAGCTACAATGAGCAGTTCTTC.

This clone has a single count. The genes are TRBV30 and TRBJ2-1; D tentatively reads TRBD1 or TRBD2 (6 bases each). Germline values: CDR1 GTSNPN, CDR2 SVGIG (reference sequence). V shed 2 bases and J shed 4 bases, with 15 bases lying between them. This CDR3 spans 15 amino acids. The CDR3 is CAWSPRGGLYNEQFF. The DNA of the CDR3 is TGTGCCTGGAGTCCTAGAGGGGGGTTATACAATGAGCAGTTCTTC.

This clone was detected only once. The gene calls are TRBV6-5 and TRBJ1-4; D might be TRBD1 (6 bases). Germline V gene data show CDR1 as MNHEY and CDR2 as SVGAGI. V was pared by 1 base and J by 7 bases, with 16 bases between. This CDR3 is 16 amino acids long. The CDR3 DNA sequence: TGTGCCAGCAGTTACTTGGGTACAGGGAGAAGTGAAAAACTGTTTTTT. This gives the protein CASSYLGTGRSEKLFF.

There are a few counts of this clone. The chain carries TRBV5-5 and TRBJ2-7; weak D call: TRBD1 (6 bases). CDR3 length: 12 residues. The germline V gene has CDR1 SGHKS and CDR2 YYEKEE (reference sequence). The V and J ends lost 4 bases and 5 bases respectively, with 10 bases between them. CDR3: CASSLAGDEQYF. The CDR3 DNA reads as TGTGCCAGCAGCCTGGCAGGGGACGAGCAGTACTTC.

V and J are TRBV20-1 and TRBJ1-2, with D uncertain. Germline assignment: CDR1 DFQATT and CDR2 SNEGSKA (reference sequence). CDR3 size: 11 residues. V was pared by 1 base and J by 8 bases, with 8 bases between. The CDR3 sequence: CSARAGYGYTF. The CDR3 coding sequence is TGCAGTGCTAGAGCGGGGTACGGCTACACCTTC.

This clone was seen only a few times. The rearrangement links TRBV5-1 to TRBJ1-3; no firm D call. Trimming pared 4 bases from V and 0 bases from J, leaving 11 bases between. CDR3 size: 15 residues. Germline V lookup: CDR1 SGHRS, CDR2 YFSETQ. Here the CDR3 reads CASSQDKSSGNTIYF. CDR3 in DNA: TGCGCCAGCAGCCAAGACAAGAGCTCTGGAAACACCATATATTTT.